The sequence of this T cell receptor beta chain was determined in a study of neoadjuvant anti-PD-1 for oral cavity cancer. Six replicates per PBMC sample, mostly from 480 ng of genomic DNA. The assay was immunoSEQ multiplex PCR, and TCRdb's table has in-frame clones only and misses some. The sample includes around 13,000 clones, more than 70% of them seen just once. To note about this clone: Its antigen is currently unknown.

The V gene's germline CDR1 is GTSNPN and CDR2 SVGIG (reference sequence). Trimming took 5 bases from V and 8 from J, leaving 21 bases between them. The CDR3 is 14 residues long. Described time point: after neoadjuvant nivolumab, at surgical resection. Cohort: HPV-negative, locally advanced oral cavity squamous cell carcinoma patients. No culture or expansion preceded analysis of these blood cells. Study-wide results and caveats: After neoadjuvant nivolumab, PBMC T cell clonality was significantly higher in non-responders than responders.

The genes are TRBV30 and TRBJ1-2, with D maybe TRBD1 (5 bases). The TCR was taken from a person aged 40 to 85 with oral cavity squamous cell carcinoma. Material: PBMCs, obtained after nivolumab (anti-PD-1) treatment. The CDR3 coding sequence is TGTGCCTGGCTGCCTACAACCGGGGCCCAAGGCTACACCTTC. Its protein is CAWLPTTGAQGYTF.